Reported below is one TCR beta chain. No antigen is known for it. This CDR3 contains 14 residues. Germline trimming cut 4 bases from V and 8 bases from J; bases unmatched to any gene: 4. CDR1 and CDR2 from the germline V gene are SNHLY and FYNNEI. The data originate from a study of blood T cells in healthy people across ages. Study information: Through template switching, about one barcoded beta molecule was captured per two T cells, as measured in model experiments.

Primers used in a second PCR of about 7 to 12 cycles were a sample-barcoded 5' primer and a J-beta primer mix. Every sample produced at least 3 million CDR3-containing paired-end reads. TCRdb redid the calling of the 5' RACE reads with MiXCR, one entry per CDR3 protein. The sample carries 2 million or so distinct CDR3 sequences, roughly 50% recorded once. Study-wide results and caveats: Conclusively comparing naive with antigen-experienced cells was impossible with unsorted PBMCs. While age rose, TCR beta diversity per million T cells dropped in a roughly linear way.

The chain has TRBV2 and TRBJ1-4; 10 nucleotides line up with TRBD1. The sample taken for sequencing was blood. This clonotype originated in a woman aged 40-49 years in good health. CDR3 in DNA: TGTGCCAGCAGTGCGGGGACAGGGGCCGAAAAACTGTTTTTT. This gives the protein CASSAGTGAEKLFF. Together with reference TRBV2 and TRBJ1-4, the CDR3 gives the full variable domain: EPEVTQTPSHQVTQMGQEVILRCVPISNHLYFYWYRQILGQKVEFLVSFYNNEISEKSEIFDDQFSVERPDGSNFTLKIRSTKLEDSAMYFCASSAGTGAEKLFFGSGTQLSVL.